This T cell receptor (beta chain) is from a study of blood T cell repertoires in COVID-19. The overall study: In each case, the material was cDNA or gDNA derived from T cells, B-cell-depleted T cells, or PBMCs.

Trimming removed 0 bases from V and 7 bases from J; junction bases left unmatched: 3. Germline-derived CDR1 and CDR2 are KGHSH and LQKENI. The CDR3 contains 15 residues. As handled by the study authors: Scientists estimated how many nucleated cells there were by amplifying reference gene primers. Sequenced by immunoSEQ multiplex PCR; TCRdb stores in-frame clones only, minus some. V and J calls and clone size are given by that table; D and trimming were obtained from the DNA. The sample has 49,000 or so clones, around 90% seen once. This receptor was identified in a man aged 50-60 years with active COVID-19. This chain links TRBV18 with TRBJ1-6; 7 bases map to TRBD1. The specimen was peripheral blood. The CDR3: CASSPPGGQNSPLHF. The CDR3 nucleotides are TGTGCCAGCTCACCACCAGGGGGCCAGAATTCACCCCTCCACTTT.